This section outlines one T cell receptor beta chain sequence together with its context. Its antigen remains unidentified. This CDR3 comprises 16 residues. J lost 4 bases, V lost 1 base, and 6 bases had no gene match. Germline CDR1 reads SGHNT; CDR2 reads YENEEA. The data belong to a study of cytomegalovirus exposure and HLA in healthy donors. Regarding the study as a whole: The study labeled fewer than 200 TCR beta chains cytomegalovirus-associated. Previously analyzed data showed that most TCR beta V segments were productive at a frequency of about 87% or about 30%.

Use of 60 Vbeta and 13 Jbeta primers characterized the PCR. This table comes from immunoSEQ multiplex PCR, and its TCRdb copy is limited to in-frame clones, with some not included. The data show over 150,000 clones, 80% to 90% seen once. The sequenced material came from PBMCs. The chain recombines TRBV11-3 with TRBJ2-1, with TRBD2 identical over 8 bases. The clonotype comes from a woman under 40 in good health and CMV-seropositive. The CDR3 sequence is CASSLVGGGYYNEQFF. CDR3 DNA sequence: TGTGCCAGCAGCTTAGTAGGCGGGGGGTATTACAATGAGCAGTTCTTC.